This entry concerns a single TCR beta chain. No antigen is known for it. Germline CDR1 MGHDK, CDR2 SYGVNS. Trimming stripped 5 bases from V and 4 bases from J, with 6 bases between. This CDR3 region has 12 residues. The data are from a study of vaccination effects on CD4 cells after COVID-19. Study-level information: Post-vaccine specimens arrived a median 72 days past the second dose.

Sequencing in the ViraFEST assay came after antigen-specific CD4+ T cells had been expanded with viral peptide pools, which were used to stimulate PBMC. Culturing for about 10 days preceded CD4+ T cell isolation. Everyone in the study got two shots of either the BNT162b2 or mRNA-1273 vaccine. A density of more than 1.5 million PBMC per well was used; these cells were cultured with about 9.1 IU/ml IL-2 and about 10 ug/ml peptides. Cells had half their medium changed to IL-2 medium on days 3 and 7. Sequencing was performed with immunoSEQ multiplex PCR; in TCRdb, only in-frame clones are kept and a portion is missing. This table holds tens of thousands of clones, about 67% found once. Findings and limits, study-wide: After vaccination, at late timepoints, clones induced by infection and by vaccine contracted markedly.

This specimen consisted of CD4+ T cells from PBMCs cultured with HCoV-229E spike peptides, obtained after COVID-19 vaccination. This TCR came from a human donor who received a COVID-19 vaccine. The chain recombines TRBV25-1 with TRBJ1-5; a possible D gene is TRBD1 (5 bases). The CDR3 nucleotides are TGTGCCAGCAGTCAGGGAAATCAGCCCCAGCATTTT. Protein product: CASSQGNQPQHF.